This T cell receptor (beta chain) was found in a study of blood T cell repertoires in COVID-19. Libraries were prepared by immunoSEQ multiplex PCR; TCRdb keeps only in-frame clonotypes and omits some of them. The table lists some 370,000 clones, roughly four fifths of them singletons. Germline CDR1 SGHAT, CDR2 FQNNGV. The CDR3 contains 11 residues. V dropped 1 base and J dropped 13 bases, with 8 bases sitting between them. Participant-given clinical history determined each cohort assignment. Each recovered donor of Cohort 3 presented with two negative PCRs, clearance, or symptom resolution. This clonotype originated in a woman aged 45-65 years who had recovered from COVID-19. Sequencing used PBMCs or T cells enriched from blood (not recorded which). This chain links TRBV11-2 with TRBJ2-1; D is ambiguous. The CDR3 reads CASSLGAFQFF. The CDR3 DNA is TGTGCCAGCAGCTTAGGGGCCTTCCAGTTCTTC.